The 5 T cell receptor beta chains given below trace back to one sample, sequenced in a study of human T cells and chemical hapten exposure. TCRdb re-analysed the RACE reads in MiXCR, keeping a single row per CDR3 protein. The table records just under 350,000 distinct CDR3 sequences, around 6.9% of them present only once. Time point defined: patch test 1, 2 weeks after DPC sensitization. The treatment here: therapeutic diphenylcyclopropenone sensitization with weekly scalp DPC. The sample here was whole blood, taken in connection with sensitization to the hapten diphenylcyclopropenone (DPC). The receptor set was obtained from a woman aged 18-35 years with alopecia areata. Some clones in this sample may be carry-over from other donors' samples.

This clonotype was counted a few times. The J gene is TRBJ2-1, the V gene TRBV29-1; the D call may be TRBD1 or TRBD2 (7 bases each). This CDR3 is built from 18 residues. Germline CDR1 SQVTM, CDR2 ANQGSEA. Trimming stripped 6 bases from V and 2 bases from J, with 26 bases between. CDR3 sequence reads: CSVAGTDTSVAAYNEQFF. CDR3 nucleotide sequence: TGCAGCGTCGCCGGGACAGATACTAGCGTGGCGGCCTACAATGAGCAGTTCTTC.

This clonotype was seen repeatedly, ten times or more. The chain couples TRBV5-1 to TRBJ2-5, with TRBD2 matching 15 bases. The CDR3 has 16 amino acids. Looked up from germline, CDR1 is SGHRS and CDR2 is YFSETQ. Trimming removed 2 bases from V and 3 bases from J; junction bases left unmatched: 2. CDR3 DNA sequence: TGCGCCAGCAGCTTTGGGACTAGCGGGGGGAAAGAGACCCAGTACTTC. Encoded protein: CASSFGTSGGKETQYF.

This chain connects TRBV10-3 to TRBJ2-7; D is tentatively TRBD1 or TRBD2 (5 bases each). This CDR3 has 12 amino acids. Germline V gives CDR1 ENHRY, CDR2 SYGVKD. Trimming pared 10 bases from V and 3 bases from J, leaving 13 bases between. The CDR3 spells CATHGTDYEQYF. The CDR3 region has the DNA TGTGCCACACACGGGACCGACTACGAGCAGTACTTC.

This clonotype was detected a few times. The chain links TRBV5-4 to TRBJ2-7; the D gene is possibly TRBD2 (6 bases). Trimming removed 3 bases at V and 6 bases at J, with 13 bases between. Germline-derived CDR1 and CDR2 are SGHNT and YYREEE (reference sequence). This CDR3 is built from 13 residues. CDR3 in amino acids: CASSSGDVGEQYF. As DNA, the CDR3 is TGTGCCAGCAGCTCGGGGGACGTAGGCGAGCAGTACTTC.

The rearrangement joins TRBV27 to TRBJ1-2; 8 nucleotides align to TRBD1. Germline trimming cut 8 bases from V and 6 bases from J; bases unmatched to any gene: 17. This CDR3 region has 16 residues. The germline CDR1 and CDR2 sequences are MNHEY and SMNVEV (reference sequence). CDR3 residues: CASQRTGQLTANGYTF. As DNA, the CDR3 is TGTGCCAGCCAAAGGACAGGGCAACTAACCGCAAATGGCTACACCTTC.